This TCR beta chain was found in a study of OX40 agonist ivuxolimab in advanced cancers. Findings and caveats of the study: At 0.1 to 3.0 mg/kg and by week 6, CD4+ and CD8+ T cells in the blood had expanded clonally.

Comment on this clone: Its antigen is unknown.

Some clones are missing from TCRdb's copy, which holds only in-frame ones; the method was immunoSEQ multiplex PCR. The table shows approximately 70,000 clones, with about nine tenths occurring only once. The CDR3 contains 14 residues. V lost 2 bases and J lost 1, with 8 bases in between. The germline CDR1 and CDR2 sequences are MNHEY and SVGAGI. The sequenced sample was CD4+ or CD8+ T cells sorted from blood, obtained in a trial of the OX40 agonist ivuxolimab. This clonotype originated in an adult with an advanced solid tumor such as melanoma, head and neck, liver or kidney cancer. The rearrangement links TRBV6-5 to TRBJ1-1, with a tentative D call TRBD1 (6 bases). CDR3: CASSYGQTNTEAFF. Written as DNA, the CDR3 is TGTGCCAGCAGTTACGGACAGACGAACACTGAAGCTTTCTTT.